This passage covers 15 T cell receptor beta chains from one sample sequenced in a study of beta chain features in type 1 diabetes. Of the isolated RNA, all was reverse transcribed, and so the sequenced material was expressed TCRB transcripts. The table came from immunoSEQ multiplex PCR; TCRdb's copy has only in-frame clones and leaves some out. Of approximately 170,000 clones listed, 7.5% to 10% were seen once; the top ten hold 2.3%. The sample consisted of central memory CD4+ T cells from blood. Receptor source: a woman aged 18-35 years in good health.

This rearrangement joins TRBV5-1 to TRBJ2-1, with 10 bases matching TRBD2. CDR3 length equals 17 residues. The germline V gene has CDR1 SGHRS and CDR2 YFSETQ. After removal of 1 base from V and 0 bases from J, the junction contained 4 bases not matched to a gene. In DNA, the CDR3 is TGCGCCAGCAGCTTGAGGCCTAGCGGGAGCTCCTACAATGAGCAGTTCTTC. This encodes CASSLRPSGSSYNEQFF. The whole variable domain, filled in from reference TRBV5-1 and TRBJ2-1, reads KAGVTQTPRYLIKTRGQQVTLSCSPISGHRSVSWYQQTPGQGLQFLFEYFSETQRNKGNFPGRFSGRQFSNSRSEMNVSTLELGDSALYLCASSLRPSGSSYNEQFFGPGTRLTVL.

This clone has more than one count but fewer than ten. CDR3 coding DNA: TGTGCCAGCAGTGACCCTGGACAGGGGGACTATGGCTACACCTTC. It codes for CASSDPGQGDYGYTF. The V and J genes are TRBV25-1 and TRBJ1-2, with TRBD1 matching 10 bases. Germline CDR1 MGHDK, CDR2 SYGVNS. The CDR3 consists of 15 residues. V dropped 3 bases and J dropped 3; count of bases not matched to a gene: 4.

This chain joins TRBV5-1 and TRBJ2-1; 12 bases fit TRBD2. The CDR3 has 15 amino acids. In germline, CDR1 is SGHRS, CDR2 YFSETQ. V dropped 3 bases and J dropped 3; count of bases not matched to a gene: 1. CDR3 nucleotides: TGCGCCAGCAGCTCGGGACTAGCGGGCTACAATGAGCAGTTCTTC. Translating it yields CASSSGLAGYNEQFF.

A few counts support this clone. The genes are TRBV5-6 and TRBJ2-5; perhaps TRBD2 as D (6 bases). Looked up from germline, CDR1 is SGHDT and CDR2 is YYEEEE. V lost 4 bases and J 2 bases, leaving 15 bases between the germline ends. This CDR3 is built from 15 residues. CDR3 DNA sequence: TGTGCCAGCAGCCCCTTCTGGGGGAGGCAAGAGACCCAGTACTTC. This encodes CASSPFWGRQETQYF.

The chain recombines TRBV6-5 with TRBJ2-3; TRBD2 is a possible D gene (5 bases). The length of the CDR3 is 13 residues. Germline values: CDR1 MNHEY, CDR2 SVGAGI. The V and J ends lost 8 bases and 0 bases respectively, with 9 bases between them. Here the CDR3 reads CASREGSTDTQYF. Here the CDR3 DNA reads TGTGCCAGCCGCGAGGGTAGCACAGATACGCAGTATTTT.

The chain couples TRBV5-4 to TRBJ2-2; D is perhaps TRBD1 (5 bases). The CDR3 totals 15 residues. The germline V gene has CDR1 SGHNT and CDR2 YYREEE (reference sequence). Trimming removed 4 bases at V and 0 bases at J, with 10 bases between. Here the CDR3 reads CASSLWTTNTGELFF. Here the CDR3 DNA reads TGTGCCAGCAGCCTTTGGACAACGAACACCGGGGAGCTGTTTTTT. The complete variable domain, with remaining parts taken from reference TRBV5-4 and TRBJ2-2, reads ETGVTQSPTHLIKTRGQQVTLRCSSQSGHNTVSWYQQALGQGPQFIFQYYREEENGRGNFPPRFSGLQFPNYSSELNVNALELDDSALYLCASSLWTTNTGELFFGEGSRLTVL.

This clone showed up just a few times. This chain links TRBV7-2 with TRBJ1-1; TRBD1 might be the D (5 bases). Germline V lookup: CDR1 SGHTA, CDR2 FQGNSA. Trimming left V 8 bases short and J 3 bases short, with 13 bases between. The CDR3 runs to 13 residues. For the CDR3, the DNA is TGTGCCAGCTCGACACAGGCGGACACTGAAGCTTTCTTT. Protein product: CASSTQADTEAFF.

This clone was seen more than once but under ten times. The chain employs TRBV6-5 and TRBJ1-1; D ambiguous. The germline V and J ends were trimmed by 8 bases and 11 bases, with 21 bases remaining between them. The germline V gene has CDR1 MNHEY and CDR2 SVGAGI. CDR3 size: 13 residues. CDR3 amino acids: CASGVVSLQSAFF. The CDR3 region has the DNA TGTGCCAGCGGAGTTGTCTCCCTTCAGTCGGCTTTCTTT.

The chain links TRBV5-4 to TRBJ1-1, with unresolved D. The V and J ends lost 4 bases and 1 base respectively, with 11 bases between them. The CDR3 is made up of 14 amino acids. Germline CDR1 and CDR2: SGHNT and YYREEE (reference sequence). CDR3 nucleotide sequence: TGTGCCAGCAGCCAAGAGCTCCCGAACACTGAAGCTTTCTTT. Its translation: CASSQELPNTEAFF. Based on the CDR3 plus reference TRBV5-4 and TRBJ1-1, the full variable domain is ETGVTQSPTHLIKTRGQQVTLRCSSQSGHNTVSWYQQALGQGPQFIFQYYREEENGRGNFPPRFSGLQFPNYSSELNVNALELDDSALYLCASSQELPNTEAFFGQGTRLTVV.

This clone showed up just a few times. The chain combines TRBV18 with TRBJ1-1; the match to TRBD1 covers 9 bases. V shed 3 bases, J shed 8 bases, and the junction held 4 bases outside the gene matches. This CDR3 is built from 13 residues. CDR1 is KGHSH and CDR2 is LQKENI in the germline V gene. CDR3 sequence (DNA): TGTGCCAGCTCACCGGACAGGGGCAGGGAAGCTTTCTTT. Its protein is CASSPDRGREAFF.

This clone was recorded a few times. CDR3 sequence reads: CASSFATLGQGWDTEAFF. The CDR3 DNA reads TGTGCCAGCAGCTTCGCCACTTTGGGACAGGGTTGGGACACTGAAGCTTTCTTT. The gene calls are TRBV11-2 and TRBJ1-1, with 9 positions matching TRBD1. CDR1 SGHAT and CDR2 FQNNGV come from the germline V gene. V lost 3 bases and J lost 3; bases outside the gene matches: 14. The CDR3 has 18 residues.

CDR3 region: CASSTRTGKNAGYTF. Here the CDR3 DNA reads TGTGCCAGTAGTACTCGGACAGGGAAGAACGCTGGCTACACCTTC. This chain links TRBV19 with TRBJ1-2, with 8 bases aligning to TRBD1. J gave up 7 bases and V 4 bases, and 11 bases lay outside the gene matches. The CDR3 consists of 15 residues. Germline V gives CDR1 LNHDA, CDR2 SQIVND (reference sequence).

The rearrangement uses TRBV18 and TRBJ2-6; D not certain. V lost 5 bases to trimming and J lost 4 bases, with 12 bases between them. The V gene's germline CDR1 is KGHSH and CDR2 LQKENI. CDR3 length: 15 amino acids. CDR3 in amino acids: CASSSNFGGANVLTF. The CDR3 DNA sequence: TGTGCCAGCTCATCCAACTTCGGGGGGGCCAACGTCCTGACTTTC.

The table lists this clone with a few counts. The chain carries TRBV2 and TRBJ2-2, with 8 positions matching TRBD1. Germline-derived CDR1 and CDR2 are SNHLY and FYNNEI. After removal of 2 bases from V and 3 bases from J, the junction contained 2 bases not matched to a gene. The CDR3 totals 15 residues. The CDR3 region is CASSEQGADTGELFF. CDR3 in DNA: TGTGCCAGCAGTGAACAGGGGGCGGACACCGGGGAGCTGTTTTTT.

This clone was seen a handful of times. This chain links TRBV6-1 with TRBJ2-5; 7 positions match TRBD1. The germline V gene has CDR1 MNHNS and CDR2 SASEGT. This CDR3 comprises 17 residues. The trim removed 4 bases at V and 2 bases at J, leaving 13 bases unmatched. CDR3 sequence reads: CASSAALQGWGQETQYF. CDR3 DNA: TGTGCCAGCAGTGCAGCCTTACAGGGGTGGGGGCAAGAGACCCAGTACTTC.